These 19 T cell receptor beta chains were sequenced from one sample in a study of blood T cell repertoires in COVID-19. Method: immunoSEQ multiplex PCR; TCRdb's copy keeps in-frame clones and lacks some. The sample has approximately 480,000 clones, roughly 87% seen once; the top ten hold roughly 0.7%. Sequencing was performed on PBMCs or T cells enriched from blood (not recorded which). These receptors originate from a woman between 18 and 29 years old who had recovered from COVID-19.

The chain combines TRBV28 with TRBJ1-1; D is undetermined. Germline V lookup: CDR1 MDHEN, CDR2 SYDVKM. V lost 3 bases and J lost 4, with 6 bases in between. This CDR3 has 12 residues. CDR3 nucleotides: TGTGCCAGCAGTTTCCTCCCCACTGAAGCTTTCTTT. Translated, it gives CASSFLPTEAFF.

This clone was recorded only once. The chain employs TRBV7-6 and TRBJ2-3; 9 nucleotides line up with TRBD2. The ends lost 5 bases at V and 5 bases at J; junction bases unmatched: 11. This CDR3 region has 16 residues. Germline CDR1 is SGHVS and CDR2 is FNYEAQ. The CDR3 DNA reads as TGTGCCAGCAGCCTTTTAGCGGGGGATAATGGAGATACGCAGTATTTT. As protein: CASSLLAGDNGDTQYF. The entire variable domain, with the rest obtained from reference TRBV7-6 and TRBJ2-3, is as follows: GAGVSQSPRYKVTKRGQDVALRCDPISGHVSLYWYRQALGQGPEFLTYFNYEAQQDKSGLPNDRFSAERPEGSISTLTIQRTEQRDSAMYRCASSLLAGDNGDTQYFGPGTRLTVL.

The rearrangement links TRBV3-1 (or the pseudogene TRBV3-2) to TRBJ1-3; D call uncertain. Between the trimmed V and J ends, which lost 3 bases and 0 bases, there was a span of 3 bases. This CDR3 is 13 amino acids long. CDR1 is LGHDT and CDR2 is YNNKEL in the germline V gene (reference sequence). CDR3 sequence (DNA): TGTGCCAGCAGCCATAACTCTGGAAACACCATATATTTT. It encodes CASSHNSGNTIYF.

V and J are TRBV5-1 and TRBJ1-2; 11 nucleotides line up with TRBD1. Germline lookup yields CDR1 SGHRS and CDR2 YFSETQ. The CDR3 is 15 residues long. The junction had 5 bases not matched to a gene; V was cut back by 3 bases and J by 4 bases. CDR3 loop: CASSWGTGGSYGYTF. Here the CDR3 DNA reads TGCGCCAGCAGCTGGGGGACAGGGGGTAGCTATGGCTACACCTTC.

The rearrangement uses TRBV6-5 and TRBJ1-5, with a possible D match to TRBD1 (5 bases). The V gene's germline CDR1 is MNHEY and CDR2 SVGAGI. This CDR3 region has 14 residues. Trimming cost V 6 bases and J 9 bases, with 18 bases left between them. The CDR3 bases are TGTGCCAGCAGAGACACCTCTGGGGGAGGGCCCCAGCATTTT. Protein: CASRDTSGGGPQHF.

The rearrangement links TRBV5-1 to TRBJ1-4, with 12 nucleotides matching TRBD1. Trimming at V came to 3 bases and at J to 4 bases, leaving 7 bases not matched to a gene. Looked up from germline, CDR1 is SGHRS and CDR2 is YFSETQ. The CDR3 is 17 residues long. The CDR3, as DNA: TGCGCCAGCAGCTCCGGGACAGGGGGCGGAGGTAATGAAAAACTGTTTTTT. Amino acid sequence: CASSSGTGGGGNEKLFF.

The chain links TRBV7-2 to TRBJ1-6; D perhaps matches TRBD1 (5 bases). The CDR3 has 14 residues. Trimming took off 1 base at V and 11 bases at J, with 12 bases between the two ends. The germline V gene encodes CDR1 SGHTA and CDR2 FQGNSA. In nucleotides, the CDR3 is TGTGCCAGCAGCTTAGGGGCAGGGATAACACCCCTCCACTTT. Translated, it gives CASSLGAGITPLHF. The entire variable domain, with the rest obtained from reference TRBV7-2 and TRBJ1-6, is as follows: GAGVSQSPSNKVTEKGKDVELRCDPISGHTALYWYRQSLGQGLEFLIYFQGNSAPDKSGLPSDRFSAERTGGSVSTLTIQRTQQEDSAVYLCASSLGAGITPLHFGNGTRLTVT.

The sample holds one count of this clone. The CDR3 DNA follows: TGTGCCAGCAGTTCCGGAGCACCCCTCCACTTT. This encodes CASSSGAPLHF. The chain has TRBV28 and TRBJ1-6, with D unclear. The CDR3 is 11 amino acids. V shed 4 bases and J shed 11 bases, with 6 bases lying between them. Germline V gene data show CDR1 as MDHEN and CDR2 as SYDVKM.

The V gene is TRBV15, the J gene TRBJ1-1; 7 positions agree with TRBD1. The germline gives CDR1 LNHNV, CDR2 YYDKDF (reference sequence). The V and J ends lost 0 bases and 4 bases, in that order; junction bases with no gene match: 5. The CDR3 totals 15 residues. As DNA, the CDR3 is TGTGCCACCAGCAGAGATCCGGGACAGCTCACTGAAGCTTTCTTT. Protein: CATSRDPGQLTEAFF.

This clone turned up a few times. The V gene is TRBV4-1, the J gene TRBJ1-1; possibly TRBD1 for D (6 bases). The CDR3 totals 18 residues. Germline lookup yields CDR1 MGHRA and CDR2 YSYEKL. V lost 0 bases, J lost 4 bases, and 21 bases lay in between. CDR3 in DNA: TGCGCCAGCAGCCAAGATTGGGGCAGGGGATTCGTTGGCACTGAAGCTTTCTTT. The encoded protein is CASSQDWGRGFVGTEAFF.

The chain combines TRBV28 with TRBJ2-7; 7 nucleotides line up with TRBD2. The CDR3 covers 15 residues. V was clipped by 7 bases and J by 0 bases; unmatched bases: 9. Per germline, CDR1 MDHEN and CDR2 SYDVKM. CDR3 amino acids: CASNPGGSASYEQYF. The CDR3 DNA reads as TGTGCCAGCAACCCCGGGGGGAGCGCCTCCTACGAGCAGTACTTC.

The CDR3 sequence: CASSPARGRDTQYF. CDR3 bases: TGTGCCAGCAGCCCCGCTAGGGGAAGAGATACGCAGTATTTT. The chain uses TRBV11-2 and TRBJ2-3; the D gene is possibly TRBD1 (5 bases). The V and J ends lost 5 bases and 5 bases respectively, with 14 bases between them. The CDR3 contains 14 residues. The germline V gene has CDR1 SGHAT and CDR2 FQNNGV.

The rearrangement joins TRBV11-3 to TRBJ2-7; 9 bases fit TRBD2. Germline values: CDR1 SGHNT, CDR2 YENEEA. The CDR3 covers 12 residues. With 6 bases clipped from V and 6 bases from J, the junction kept 3 bases outside the gene matches. The CDR3 sequence is CASSNSGGEQYF. CDR3 nucleotides: TGTGCCAGCAGTAATAGCGGGGGCGAGCAGTACTTC.

The V call is TRBV6-4, the J call TRBJ1-1; TRBD1 aligns across 7 bases. V lost 4 bases to trimming and J lost 11 bases; unmatched junction nucleotides: 10. Germline V gene lookup returns CDR1 MRHNA and CDR2 SNTAGT. The CDR3 extends over 13 amino acids. The CDR3 protein is CASSGNTGERAFF. The CDR3 DNA is TGTGCCAGCAGTGGAAACACAGGGGAGAGGGCTTTCTTT.

V gene TRBV3-1 (or the pseudogene TRBV3-2) combines with J gene TRBJ1-6; no clear D gene. In germline, CDR1 is LGHDT, CDR2 YNNKEL (reference sequence). V lost 5 bases to trimming and J lost 5 bases, with 10 bases between them. The CDR3 is 14 residues long. CDR3 DNA: TGTGCCAGCAGCGAAGGCCTAAATAATTCACCCCTCCACTTT. It encodes CASSEGLNNSPLHF.

In its sample, this clone was seen once. The chain links TRBV2 to TRBJ2-7, with D possibly being TRBD1 (6 bases). Germline V gene lookup returns CDR1 SNHLY and CDR2 FYNNEI. The CDR3 extends over 14 amino acids. V gave up 4 bases and J gave up 0 bases, with 10 bases separating them. CDR3 DNA sequence: TGTGCCAGCAGTGGACAGGAGCTCTCCTACGAGCAGTACTTC. Protein product: CASSGQELSYEQYF.

The rearrangement uses TRBV28 and TRBJ1-5; 7 bases line up with TRBD1. J gave up 5 bases and V 6 bases, and 4 bases lay outside the gene matches. The CDR3 loop spans 13 amino acids. From germline, CDR1 is MDHEN and CDR2 SYDVKM. CDR3 protein: CASRLRGDQPQHF. CDR3 DNA: TGTGCCAGCAGACTCAGGGGGGATCAGCCCCAGCATTTT.

The chain joins TRBV5-1 to TRBJ1-1, with 10 bases that match TRBD1. Germline CDR1 and CDR2: SGHRS and YFSETQ. CDR3 size: 13 residues. V lost 4 bases, J lost 11 bases, and 8 bases stayed unmatched. Here the CDR3 DNA reads TGCGCCAGCAGCGGTGACAGGGGGCAGAAGGCTTTCTTT. Amino acids: CASSGDRGQKAFF.

In this sample, this clone turned up once. V usage is TRBV5-8 and J usage is TRBJ2-7; unclear D gene. Deletions cut 0 bases from V and 3 bases from J, with 13 bases between. CDR1 is SGHTS, CDR2 YDEGEE, per germline. CDR3 length equals 15 residues. This chain's CDR3 is CASSLGRNRGYEQYF. As DNA, the CDR3 is TGTGCCAGCAGCTTGGGTAGGAACCGAGGCTACGAGCAGTACTTC. Together with reference TRBV5-8 and TRBJ2-7, the CDR3 gives the full variable domain: EAGVTQSPTHLIKTRGQQATLRCSPISGHTSVYWYQQALGLGLQFLLWYDEGEERNRGNFPPRFSGRQFPNYSSELNVNALELEDSALYLCASSLGRNRGYEQYFGPGTRLTVT.